This record covers a single T cell receptor (beta chain). The data belong to a study of preoperative IRX-2 immunotherapy in early breast cancer. Sequenced by immunoSEQ multiplex PCR; TCRdb stores in-frame clones only, minus some. The table shows roughly 25,000 clones, with 95% occurring only once. Sample treatment: preoperative locoregional IRX-2 cytokine immunotherapy. Samples came from a phase Ib trial of preoperative locoregional IRX-2 cytokine immunotherapy. The J segment lost 7 bases and the V segment lost 4 bases, leaving 3 bases of the junction unmatched. The CDR3 runs 15 residues. Germline CDR1 and CDR2: KGHSH and LQKENI.

The clonotype comes from a human donor with breast cancer. The gene calls are TRBV18 and TRBJ2-1; 14 nucleotides align to TRBD2. The input for sequencing was tumor tissue, taken after IRX-2 immunotherapy. CDR3 nucleotides: TGTGCCAGCTCACTCGGACTAGCGGGAGGTAATGAGCAGTTCTTC. Residues: CASSLGLAGGNEQFF.